A single TCR beta chain is shown here with its context. Its target antigen remains unknown. Per-base qualities were not stored, and no clone one base away is much larger. This sample is drawn from a study of blood T cell repertoires in COVID-19 (dated by TCRdb to about 2020). Regarding the research as a whole: Samples covering the acute and convalescent phases of COVID-19 were provided by collaborators in the United States, Italy and Spain. The prospective study material was composed of cDNA or gDNA derived from T cells, B-cell-depleted T cells, or PBMCs. The dataset comprised deeply sampled blood TCRbeta repertoires from subjects exposed to, actively infected with, or recovered from COVID-19. A freely available public database, intended as a resource for researchers studying the immune response to SARS-CoV-2, is where the repertoires were released. The samples were drawn from two sources: the first 160 participants of the ongoing ImmuneRACE study, and 1,000 to 1,500 subjects contributed by 6 global collaborators. Nearly every sample came with metadata listing a de-identified subject ID, COVID-19 status, age in years and sex. Where available, HLA class I and class II types were taken from metadata supplied by the sample provider and were not determined by assay-based typing. The research as a whole found: Clinical and demographic metadata were provided uncurated, with the amount varying by source and participant.

V gives up 8 bases and J gives up 1 base, and the segment between their germline ends measures 14 bases. CDR1 is given as MNHEY and CDR2 as SVGAGI, both from the germline V gene. Taken from cysteine to phenylalanine, the CDR3 has 14 residues. Only the CDR3 region is kept as DNA, spanning 42 bases read in frame from base 1. The immunoSEQ Assay, a bias-controlled multiplex PCR, was used to amplify TCRbeta CDR3 regions from genomic DNA. The published analysis was carried out like this. Within the assay, amplification of reference gene primers was used to estimate how many nucleated cells each sample contained. To quantify the absolute abundance of each unique TCRbeta CDR3 rearrangement, sequence reads were collapsed and filtered. For each sample, productive Simpson clonality was calculated by taking the square root of Simpson's diversity index across productive rearrangements. TCRdb's version of the immuneACCESS table is confined to in-frame rearrangements and falls short of the full clone set. An unresolved V gene accounts for under half of the shortfall where checked; the remainder is of unknown origin. Clonal size and the V and J genes are those of that table, whereas D and trimming came from the DNA. A total of 88,000 or so clones appear in this sample, less than 90% of them only once. The biggest ten clones account for less than 9% of the sample.

The collaborating institutions used their own protocols to collect whole blood in K2EDTA tubes. For TCRbeta analysis, collaborators shipped samples in one of three forms: frozen whole blood, isolated PBMCs, or DNA extracted from either of those sample types. The clonotype was recovered from a man between 60 and 70 years old with acute or convalescent COVID-19. The rearranged chain carries TRBV6-5 and TRBJ1-1; TRBD1 could be the D gene, as 5 bases match. Material for sequencing was peripheral blood. The sequenced DNA is TGTGCCAGCCTAATCACAGGCGGGAACACTGAAGCTTTCTTT. Its protein reads: CASLITGGNTEAFF.